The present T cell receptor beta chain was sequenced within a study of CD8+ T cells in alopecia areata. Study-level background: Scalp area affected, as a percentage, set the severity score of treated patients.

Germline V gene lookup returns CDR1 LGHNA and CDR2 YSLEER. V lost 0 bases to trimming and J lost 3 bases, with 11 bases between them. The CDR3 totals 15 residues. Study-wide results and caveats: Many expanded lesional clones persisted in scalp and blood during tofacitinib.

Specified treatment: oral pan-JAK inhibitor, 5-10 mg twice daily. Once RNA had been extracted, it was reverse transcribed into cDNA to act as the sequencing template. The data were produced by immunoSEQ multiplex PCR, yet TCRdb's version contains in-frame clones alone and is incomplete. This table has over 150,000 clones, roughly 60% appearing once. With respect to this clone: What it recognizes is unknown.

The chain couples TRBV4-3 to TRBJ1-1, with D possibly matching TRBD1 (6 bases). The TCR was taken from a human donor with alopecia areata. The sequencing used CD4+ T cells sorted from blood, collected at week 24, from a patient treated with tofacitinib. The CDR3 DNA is TGCGCCAGCAGCCAAGACAGAGGGGGTGACACTGAAGCTTTCTTT. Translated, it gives CASSQDRGGDTEAFF.